These T cell receptor beta chains were read from a single sample in a study of T cells in Graves' hyperthyroidism and ophthalmopathy. Via MiXCR, TCRdb re-called the multiplex PCR reads, giving one row per CDR3 protein. The sample records under 200,000 distinct CDR3 sequences, 9.4% being singletons. The sample consisted of blood. The receptors were gathered from a woman younger than 35 with Graves' hyperthyroidism that later progressed to Graves' ophthalmopathy. Both conserved end residues are part of each CDR3. A D gene is named only where the DNA matches it firmly. A row's size may be missing; if present it is once, few, many or a size class.

j_call,clone_size,v_call,d_call,cdr3_length,cdr3_nt,cdr3_aa
TRBJ2-1,many,TRBV7-8,-,12,TGTGCCAGCAGCCCAGACAGTAATGAGCAGTTCTTC,CASSPDSNEQFF
TRBJ2-5,many,TRBV5-1,-,12,TGCGCCAGCAGCTCGGGGATGGAGACCCAGTACTTC,CASSSGMETQYF
TRBJ2-5,-,TRBV11-3,-,13,TGTGCCAGCAGCTCACAGGGCCAAGAGACCCAGTACTTC,CASSSQGQETQYF
TRBJ2-3,many,TRBV20-1,-,12,TGCAGTGCTGTTGACGGGTGGGGTGCGCAGTATTTT,CSAVDGWGAQYF
TRBJ1-1,many,TRBV7-6,TRBD1,13,TGTGCCGGCCAAGGACAGGGCGGAACTGAAGCTTTCTTT,CAGQGQGGTEAFF
TRBJ2-2,many,TRBV4-1,-,12,TGCGCCAGCAGCGGCCCTGCCGGGGAGCTGTTTTTT,CASSGPAGELFF
TRBJ1-2,-,TRBV7-2,-,15,TGTGCCAGCAGCTTAGGGCCGGGGACTAACTATGGCTACACCTTC,CASSLGPGTNYGYTF
TRBJ1-2,many,TRBV11-2,-,13,TGTGCCAGCAGCTTAGACAGGGCTAATGGCTACACCTTC,CASSLDRANGYTF
TRBJ1-5,many,TRBV2,-,15,TGTGCCAGCAGTGATGGAGTAGGAAGCAATCAGCCCCAGCATTTT,CASSDGVGSNQPQHF
TRBJ1-2,many,TRBV29-1,-,12,TGCAGCGTTCGGGCAGATAACTATGGCTACACCTTC,CSVRADNYGYTF
TRBJ2-1,many,TRBV7-3,TRBD2,18,TGTGCCAGCAGCTTCCTCCGGGACGTCCTGCGGGAGGCTGGTGAGCAGTTCTTC,CASSFLRDVLREAGEQFF
TRBJ2-2,many,TRBV20-1,TRBD2,16,TGCAGTGCTAGGGACGTCCAGCGGGGCAACACCGGGGAGCTGTTTTTT,CSARDVQRGNTGELFF
TRBJ2-2,many,TRBV6-1,TRBD2,15,TGTGCCAGCAGTGAAGCGCGGGGGTGGGGCGGGGAGCTGTTTTTT,CASSEARGWGGELFF
TRBJ1-5,-,TRBV15,TRBD1,14,TGTCCCACCAGCAGGGGGGTAAACAATCAGCCCCAGCATTTT,CPTSRGVNNQPQHF
TRBJ1-1,many,TRBV30,-,13,TGTGCCTGGAGTGTGGGGGGGGCCACTGAAGCTTTCTTT,CAWSVGGATEAFF
TRBJ2-1,many,TRBV12-3/TRBV12-4,-,16,TGTGCCAGCAGTTGGGGTTCTAGCGAGGCCTACAATGAGCAGTTCTTC,CASSWGSSEAYNEQFF
TRBJ2-3,-,TRBV7-9,TRBD2,16,TGTGCCAGCAGCTATTCTAGCGGTCAGAGCACAGATACGCAGTATTTT,CASSYSSGQSTDTQYF
TRBJ2-1,many,TRBV12-3/TRBV12-4,TRBD1,15,TGTGCCAGCAGTTTTGGGACAGCTAACTACAATGAGCAGTTCTTC,CASSFGTANYNEQFF
TRBJ1-6,many,TRBV7-8,TRBD1,18,TGTGCCAGCAGCCGGCGGGACAGGTTGATTAACGATAATTCACCCCTCCACTTT,CASSRRDRLINDNSPLHF
TRBJ1-6,-,TRBV4-1,-,12,TGCGCCAGCAGGGCAGGGGACTCACCCCTCCACTTT,CASRAGDSPLHF
TRBJ1-6,many,TRBV3-1,TRBD1,14,TGTGCCAGCAGCCAACGACAGGGAGATTCACCCCTCCACTTT,CASSQRQGDSPLHF
TRBJ2-3,few,TRBV30,TRBD2,15,TGTGCCTGGACCACAAAGGCGGGGGGATCAGATACGCAGTATTTT,CAWTTKAGGSDTQYF
TRBJ2-3,many,TRBV3-1,TRBD1,16,TGTGCCAGCAGCCAAGATAGACAGGGCCCCACAGATACGCAGTATTTT,CASSQDRQGPTDTQYF
TRBJ2-3,few,TRBV6-1,-,13,TGTGCCAGCACCCTCCCTGGCTCAGATACGCAGTATTTT,CASTLPGSDTQYF
TRBJ2-3,many,TRBV14,TRBD2,16,TGTGCCAGCAGCTTTTTTAGCGGGAGGGCCGAAGATACGCAGTATTTT,CASSFFSGRAEDTQYF
TRBJ2-7,many,TRBV3-1,-,12,TGTGCCAGCAGCCTCACTTCCTACGAGCAGTACTTC,CASSLTSYEQYF
TRBJ1-6,many,TRBV18,-,13,TGTGCCAGCTCACCTGGGCCAAATTCACCCCTCCACTTT,CASSPGPNSPLHF
TRBJ2-1,many,TRBV28,-,15,TGTGCCAGCAGTCCTCCGGGCGGGGTATACAATGAGCAGTTCTTC,CASSPPGGVYNEQFF
TRBJ1-5,-,TRBV6-1,-,15,TGTGCCAGCAGTGAAGTCGGACAGTTCAATCAGCCCCAGCATTTT,CASSEVGQFNQPQHF